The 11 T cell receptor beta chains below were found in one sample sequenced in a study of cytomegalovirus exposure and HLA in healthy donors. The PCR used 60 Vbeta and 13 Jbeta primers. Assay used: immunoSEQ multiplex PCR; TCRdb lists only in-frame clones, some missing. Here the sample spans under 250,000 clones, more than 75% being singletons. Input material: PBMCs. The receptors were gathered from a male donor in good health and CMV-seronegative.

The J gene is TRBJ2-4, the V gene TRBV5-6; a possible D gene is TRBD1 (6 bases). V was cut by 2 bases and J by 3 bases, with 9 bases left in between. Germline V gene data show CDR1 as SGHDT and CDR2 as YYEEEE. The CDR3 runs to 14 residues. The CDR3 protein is CASSLRQVKNIQYF. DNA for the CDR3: TGTGCCAGCAGCTTACGACAGGTCAAAAACATTCAGTACTTC. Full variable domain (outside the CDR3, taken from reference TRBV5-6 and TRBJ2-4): DAGVTQSPTHLIKTRGQQVTLRCSPKSGHDTVSWYQQALGQGPQFIFQYYEEEERQRGNFPDRFSGHQFPNYSSELNVNALLLGDSALYLCASSLRQVKNIQYFGAGTRLSVL.

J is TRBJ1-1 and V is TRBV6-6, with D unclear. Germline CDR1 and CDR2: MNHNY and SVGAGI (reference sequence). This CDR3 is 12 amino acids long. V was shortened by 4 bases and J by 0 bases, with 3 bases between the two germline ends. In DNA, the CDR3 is TGTGCCAGCAGTTCGGTGAACACTGAAGCTTTCTTT. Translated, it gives CASSSVNTEAFF.

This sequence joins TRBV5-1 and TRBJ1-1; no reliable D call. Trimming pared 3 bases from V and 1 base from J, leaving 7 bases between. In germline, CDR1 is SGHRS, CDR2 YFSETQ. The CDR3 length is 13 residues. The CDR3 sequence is CASSSNGNTEAFF. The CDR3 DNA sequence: TGCGCCAGCAGCTCCAACGGGAACACTGAAGCTTTCTTT.

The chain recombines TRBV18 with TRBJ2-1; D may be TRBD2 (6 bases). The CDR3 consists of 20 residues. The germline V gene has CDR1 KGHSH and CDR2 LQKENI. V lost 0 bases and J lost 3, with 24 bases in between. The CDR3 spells CASSPPNNQLAGSGYNEQFF. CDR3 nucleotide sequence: TGTGCCAGCTCACCACCCAATAACCAACTCGCGGGGAGCGGCTACAATGAGCAGTTCTTC.

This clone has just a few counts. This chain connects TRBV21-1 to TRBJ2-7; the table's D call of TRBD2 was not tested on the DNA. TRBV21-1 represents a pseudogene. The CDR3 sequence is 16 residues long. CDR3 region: CASTGTSGRASYEQYF. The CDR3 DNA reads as TGTGCCAGCACGGGGACTAGCGGGAGGGCCAGCTACGAGCAGTACTTC.

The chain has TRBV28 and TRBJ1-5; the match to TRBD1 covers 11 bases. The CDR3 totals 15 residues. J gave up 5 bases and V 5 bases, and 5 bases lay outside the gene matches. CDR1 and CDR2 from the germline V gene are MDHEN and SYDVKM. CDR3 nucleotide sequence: TGTGCCAGCAGTAGGACAGGGGGCGCGTATCAGCCCCAGCATTTT. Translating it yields CASSRTGGAYQPQHF. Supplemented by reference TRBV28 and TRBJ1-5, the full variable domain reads DVKVTQSSRYLVKRTGEKVFLECVQDMDHENMFWYRQDPGLGLRLIYFSYDVKMKEKGDIPEGYSVSREKKERFSLILESASTNQTSMYLCASSRTGGAYQPQHFGDGTRLSIL.

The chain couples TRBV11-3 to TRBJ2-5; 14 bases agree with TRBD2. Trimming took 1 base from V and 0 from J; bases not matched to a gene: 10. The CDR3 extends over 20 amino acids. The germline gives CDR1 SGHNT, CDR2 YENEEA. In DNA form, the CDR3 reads TGTGCCAGCAGCTTAGCCCTAGGACTAGCGGGAGGCAAGGACCAAGAGACCCAGTACTTC. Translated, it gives CASSLALGLAGGKDQETQYF. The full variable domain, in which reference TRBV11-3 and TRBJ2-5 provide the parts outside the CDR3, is EAGVVQSPRYKIIEKKQPVAFWCNPISGHNTLYWYLQNLGQGPELLIRYENEEAVDDSQLPKDRFSAERLKGVDSTLKIQPAELGDSAVYLCASSLALGLAGGKDQETQYFGPGTRLLVL.

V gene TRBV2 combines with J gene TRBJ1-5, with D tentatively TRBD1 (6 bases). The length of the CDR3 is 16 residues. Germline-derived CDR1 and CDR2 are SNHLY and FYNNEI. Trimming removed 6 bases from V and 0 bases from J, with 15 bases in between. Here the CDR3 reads CASSRRTAYSNQPQHF. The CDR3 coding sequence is TGTGCCAGCAGCCGAAGGACAGCATATAGCAATCAGCCCCAGCATTTT.

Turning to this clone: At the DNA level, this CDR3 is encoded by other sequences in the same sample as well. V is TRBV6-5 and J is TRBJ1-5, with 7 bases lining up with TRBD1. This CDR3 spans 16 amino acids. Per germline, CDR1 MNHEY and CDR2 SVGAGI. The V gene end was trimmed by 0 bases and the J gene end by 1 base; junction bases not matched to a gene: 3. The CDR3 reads CASSYSSGGSNQPQHF. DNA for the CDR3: TGTGCCAGCAGTTACTCGTCAGGGGGAAGCAATCAGCCCCAGCATTTT.

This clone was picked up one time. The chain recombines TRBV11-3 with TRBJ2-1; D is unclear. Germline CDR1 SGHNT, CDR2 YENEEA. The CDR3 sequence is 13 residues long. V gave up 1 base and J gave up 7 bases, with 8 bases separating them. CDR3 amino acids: CASSLGALNEQFF. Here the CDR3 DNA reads TGTGCCAGCAGCTTAGGGGCTCTAAATGAGCAGTTCTTC. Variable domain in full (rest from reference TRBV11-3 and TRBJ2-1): EAGVVQSPRYKIIEKKQPVAFWCNPISGHNTLYWYLQNLGQGPELLIRYENEEAVDDSQLPKDRFSAERLKGVDSTLKIQPAELGDSAVYLCASSLGALNEQFFGPGTRLTVL.

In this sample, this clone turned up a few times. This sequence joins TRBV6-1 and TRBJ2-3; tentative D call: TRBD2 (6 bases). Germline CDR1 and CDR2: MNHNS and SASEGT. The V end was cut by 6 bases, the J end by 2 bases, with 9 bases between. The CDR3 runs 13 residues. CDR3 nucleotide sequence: TGTGCCAGCAGGGCGGGGCACACAGATACGCAGTATTTT. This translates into CASRAGHTDTQYF.